Listed here are 7 T cell receptor beta chains from one sample, sequenced in a study of blood T cells in healthy people across ages. The second PCR ran roughly 7 to 11 cycles with a sample-barcoded 5' primer and J-beta primers. Each CDR3 protein gets one entry after TCRdb re-called the 5' RACE reads with MiXCR. The sample lists some 700,000 distinct CDR3 sequences, about 20% seen once, with less than 25% in the top ten. The sample consisted of blood. The receptor source for this set is a man aged 70-80 years in good health.

The CDR3: CASSFRLAWETQYF. Here the CDR3 DNA reads TGCGCCAGCAGTTTTCGACTAGCTTGGGAGACCCAGTACTTC. The chain carries TRBV5-1 and TRBJ2-5, with TRBD2 matching over 7 bases. V shed 5 bases and J 5 bases; nucleotides not matched to a gene: 9. Per the germline V gene, CDR1 is SGHRS and CDR2 is YFSETQ. This CDR3 comprises 14 residues. The full variable domain, completed using reference TRBV5-1 and TRBJ2-5, is KAGVTQTPRYLIKTRGQQVTLSCSPISGHRSVSWYQQTPGQGLQFLFEYFSETQRNKGNFPGRFSGRQFSNSRSEMNVSTLELGDSALYLCASSFRLAWETQYFGPGTRLLVL.

The chain joins TRBV6-6 to TRBJ1-2, with D possibly TRBD1 on 6 matching bases. Germline V gives CDR1 MNHNY, CDR2 SVGAGI (reference sequence). Trimming cost V 0 bases and J 8 bases, with 13 bases left between them. This CDR3 comprises 14 residues. The CDR3 bases are TGTGCCAGCAGTTACTCGATCGGGGGCTGGGGCTACACCTTC. Protein sequence: CASSYSIGGWGYTF.

CDR3 amino acids: CSSRLYYNEQFF. In nucleotides, the CDR3 is TGCAGCTCGCGTTTATACTACAATGAGCAGTTCTTC. The V call is TRBV20-1, the J call TRBJ2-1, with D uncertain. The CDR3 contains 12 residues. CDR1 is DFQATT, CDR2 SNEGSKA, per germline (reference sequence).

The CDR3 sequence: CASSLWVNTEAFF. The CDR3 DNA follows: TGTGCCAGCAGTCTATGGGTGAACACTGAAGCTTTCTTT. The J gene is TRBJ1-1, the V gene TRBV12-3 or TRBV12-4; no reliable D call. The CDR3 sequence is 13 residues long. Deletions cut 5 bases from V and 0 bases from J, with 7 bases between.

The gene calls are TRBV6-4 and TRBJ2-1; 14 positions agree with TRBD2. V was clipped by 4 bases and J by 6 bases; unmatched bases: 2. Germline V gene sequence: CDR1 MRHNA, CDR2 SNTAGT. CDR3 length: 15 residues. The CDR3: CASSGGLAGVNEQFF. In DNA form, the CDR3 reads TGTGCCAGCAGTGGGGGACTAGCGGGAGTCAATGAGCAGTTCTTC.

There are a few counts of this clonotype. The junction shows a germline mismatch at one end, possibly a read error. The rearrangement uses TRBV28 and TRBJ1-2; D unclear. Germline CDR1 and CDR2: MDHEN and SYDVKM. CDR3 size: 13 residues. CDR3 region: CAGSPGRTYGYTF. CDR3 coding DNA: TGTGCCGGCAGCCCCGGGCGGACTTATGGCTACACCTTC.

The CDR3 sequence: CASSLVPESTEAFF. The DNA for the CDR3 is TGTGCCAGCAGTTTAGTTCCAGAAAGCACTGAAGCTTTCTTT. V usage is TRBV12-3 or TRBV12-4 and J usage is TRBJ1-1; D is ambiguous. CDR3 length: 14 residues. The V end was cut by 1 base, the J end by 4 bases, with 10 bases between.